Each of the 7 T cell receptor beta chains below was sequenced from the same sample in a study of T cells in Graves' hyperthyroidism and ophthalmopathy. TCR beta CDR3 sequences were amplified from RNA transcripts. With the HTBI primer set, the TCR CDR3 went through a first round of RT-PCR. TCRdb processed the multiplex PCR reads anew with MiXCR; each CDR3 protein has one entry. The data contain more than 450,000 distinct CDR3 sequences, approximately 20% of them singletons. Sequencing was carried out using blood. Receptors originate from a middle-aged man with Graves' ophthalmopathy.

This chain uses TRBV20-1 with TRBJ2-1, with TRBD1 as a possible D gene (5 bases). This CDR3 comprises 13 residues. CDR1 and CDR2 from the germline V gene are DFQATT and SNEGSKA (reference sequence). The V and J ends lost 3 bases and 0 bases respectively, with 6 bases between them. The CDR3 sequence is CSARGRSYNEQFF. The CDR3 DNA sequence: TGCAGTGCTAGGGGGCGCTCCTACAATGAGCAGTTCTTC.

The table lists this clonotype with many counts. This chain uses TRBV27 with TRBJ2-7, with D perhaps TRBD1 or TRBD2 (5 bases each). This CDR3 comprises 20 residues. Germline V gene sequence: CDR1 MNHEY, CDR2 SMNVEV (reference sequence). Trimming left V 4 bases short and J 0 bases short, with 28 bases between. The CDR3 is CASSYLVLGGPSKSSYEQYF. CDR3 in DNA: TGTGCCAGCAGTTACCTCGTCCTTGGGGGACCCTCAAAAAGCTCCTACGAGCAGTACTTC.

This clonotype has a count of ten or more. V usage is TRBV2 and J usage is TRBJ2-7; D is possibly TRBD1 or TRBD2 (5 bases each). Germline V gene lookup returns CDR1 SNHLY and CDR2 FYNNEI. Trimming took 3 bases from V and 0 from J, leaving 12 bases between them. The CDR3 extends over 15 amino acids. The CDR3 bases are TGTGCCAGCAGTGAGGGGACCCATAGCTCCTACGAGCAGTACTTC. It codes for CASSEGTHSSYEQYF. Combining the CDR3 with reference TRBV2 and TRBJ2-7 gives the whole variable domain EPEVTQTPSHQVTQMGQEVILRCVPISNHLYFYWYRQILGQKVEFLVSFYNNEISEKSEIFDDQFSVERPDGSNFTLKIRSTKLEDSAMYFCASSEGTHSSYEQYFGPGTRLTVT.

The gene calls are TRBV9 and TRBJ1-1; possibly TRBD1 for D (6 bases). The CDR3 totals 14 residues. Germline V gene sequence: CDR1 SGDLS, CDR2 YYNGEE. Trimming removed 4 bases from V and 5 bases from J, with 15 bases in between. The CDR3 sequence is CASSQTTGLTEAFF. The CDR3 coding sequence is TGTGCCAGCAGCCAGACGACAGGTCTGACTGAAGCTTTCTTT.

Many counts were recorded for this clonotype. This chain links TRBV27 with TRBJ2-5; 13 nucleotides match TRBD2. V shed 7 bases, J shed 5 bases, and the junction held 10 bases outside the gene matches. The CDR3 length is 16 residues. CDR1 and CDR2 (germline): MNHEY, SMNVEV (reference sequence). The CDR3 here is CASTQSGLAGWETQYF. CDR3 in DNA: TGTGCCAGCACCCAATCGGGACTAGCGGGATGGGAGACCCAGTACTTC.

V gene TRBV29-1 combines with J gene TRBJ2-7, with D tentatively TRBD2 (6 bases). This CDR3 has 14 amino acids. Trimming left V 4 bases short and J 4 bases short, with 17 bases between. Germline values: CDR1 SQVTM, CDR2 ANQGSEA. CDR3 sequence reads: CSVVLASEGYEQYF. CDR3 bases: TGCAGCGTTGTGCTAGCGTCGGAGGGTTACGAGCAGTACTTC.

The chain uses TRBV6-2 or TRBV6-3 and TRBJ2-7; D might be TRBD1 (5 bases). There are 13 residues in the CDR3. The germline gives CDR1 MNHEY, CDR2 SVGEGT. Trimming removed 5 bases at V and 4 bases at J, with 12 bases between. Written as DNA, the CDR3 is TGTGCCAGCAGTGCAGGGATCGGGTACGAGCAGTACTTC. It specifies CASSAGIGYEQYF.